A selection of T cell receptor beta chains follows, all from one sample in a study of shared clonotypes between healthy human individuals. TCRdb keeps only in-frame clones here, not all; method: immunoSEQ multiplex PCR. Of roughly 650,000 clones in the sample, about 96% are singletons; the top ten hold approximately 0.1%. Material: naive CD8+ T cells sorted from blood. Receptors were obtained from a woman aged 30 to 39 in good health. Each CDR3 is given with its conserved first and last residue. The D gene is left open where the match is weak. Only part of the rows carry a size: once, few, many, or a class if the clone is expanded.

>-|TRBD2|TRBJ2-7|TRBV5-4
CASSPRGGPYEQYF
TGTGCCAGCAGTCCAAGGGGAGGGCCCTACGAGCAGTACTTC
>-|-|TRBJ1-1|TRBV2
CASSDPPGLLNTEAFF
TGTGCCAGCAGTGACCCCCCCGGACTCTTGAACACTGAAGCTTTCTTT
>-|-|TRBJ2-7|TRBV13
CASSLNPRGEQYF
TGTGCCAGCAGCCTGAACCCTAGGGGCGAGCAGTACTTC
>-|TRBD1|TRBJ2-2|TRBV6-5
CASSPGGAGTGELFF
TGTGCCAGCAGTCCAGGGGGAGCAGGGACCGGGGAGCTGTTTTTT
>-|TRBD1|TRBJ2-3|TRBV11-2
CASSSRDRVADTQYF
TGTGCCAGCAGCTCTCGGGACAGGGTGGCAGATACGCAGTATTTT
>-|-|TRBJ1-2|TRBV9
CASSPQGTIAAQPTYGYTF
TGTGCCAGCAGCCCACAGGGAACGATAGCCGCCCAACCTACCTATGGCTACACCTTC
>-|-|TRBJ2-5|TRBV7-9
CASSFVGTLETQYF
TGTGCCAGCAGCTTTGTGGGGACCTTAGAGACCCAGTACTTC
>-|-|TRBJ2-3|TRBV15
CATSREHPHTTTDTQYF
TGTGCCACCAGCAGAGAGCACCCCCATACCACAACAGATACGCAGTATTTT
>-|-|TRBJ2-3|TRBV11-3
CASSPGYDTDTQYF
TGTGCCAGCAGCCCGGGATACGACACAGATACGCAGTATTTT
>-|-|TRBJ2-3|TRBV13
CASSLEIRGRFPDTQYF
TGTGCCAGCAGCTTAGAAATCCGGGGCCGGTTTCCAGATACGCAGTATTTT
>-|TRBD2|TRBJ2-7|TRBV5-1
CASSSRAGGSSRLIYEQYF
TGCGCCAGCAGCTCACGAGCGGGAGGGTCCTCGAGGCTGATCTACGAGCAGTACTTC
>-|TRBD1|TRBJ1-3|TRBV28
CASRLDRGAGNTIYF
TGTGCCAGCAGATTGGACAGGGGAGCTGGAAACACCATATATTTT
>-|-|TRBJ2-4|TRBV29-1
CSAEGGSKNIQYF
TGCAGCGCCGAAGGGGGGAGCAAAAACATTCAGTACTTC
>-|TRBD2|TRBJ2-1|TRBV19
CASSPRAASGLGGEQFF
TGTGCCAGTAGTCCCCGGGCGGCTAGCGGGCTGGGGGGGGAGCAGTTCTTC
>-|-|TRBJ2-2|TRBV5-5
CASSSDLLNTGELFF
TGTGCCAGCAGCTCAGACTTGCTGAACACCGGGGAGCTGTTTTTT
>-|TRBD1|TRBJ2-1|TRBV30
CASDREGNEQFF
TGTGCCTCCGACAGGGAAGGCAATGAGCAGTTCTTC
>-|-|TRBJ2-7|TRBV13
CASSSGPAYEQYF
TGTGCCAGCAGCTCGGGACCTGCCTACGAGCAGTACTTC
>-|TRBD1|TRBJ2-3|TRBV7-2
CASSLLTGMVGNTDTQYF
TGTGCCAGCAGCTTATTGACAGGGATGGTGGGGAACACAGATACGCAGTATTTT
>-|-|TRBJ1-4|TRBV2
CASYRGFPEKLFF
TGTGCCAGCTATAGAGGGTTCCCTGAAAAACTGTTTTTT
>-|TRBD1|TRBJ1-1|TRBV9
CASSPGGGTEAFF
TGTGCCAGCAGCCCAGGGGGCGGCACTGAAGCTTTCTTT
>once|TRBD2|TRBJ2-2|TRBV27
CASSLVAGGVGELFF
TGTGCCAGCAGTTTAGTAGCGGGAGGTGTCGGGGAGCTGTTTTTT
>-|-|TRBJ1-1|TRBV13
CASSSATEAFF
TGTGCCAGCAGCTCCGCCACTGAAGCTTTCTTT
>-|-|TRBJ2-1|TRBV19
CASSPYRESLYNEQFF
TGTGCCAGTAGTCCCTACAGGGAGTCCCTCTACAATGAGCAGTTCTTC
>once|TRBD1|TRBJ2-7|TRBV5-1
CASSLKHPGQMTYEQYF
TGCGCCAGCAGCTTGAAACATCCGGGACAGATGACCTACGAGCAGTACTTC
>-|-|TRBJ1-1|TRBV19
CATRQTSNTEAFF
TGTGCCACCCGACAGACTTCCAACACTGAAGCTTTCTTT
>-|-|TRBJ2-7|TRBV7-7
CASSLGATPAYEQYF
TGTGCCAGCAGCTTAGGGGCCACGCCCGCCTACGAGCAGTACTTC
>-|-|TRBJ2-5|TRBV27
CASGSLGETQYF
TGTGCCAGCGGATCCCTGGGAGAGACCCAGTACTTC
>-|-|TRBJ2-1|TRBV6-5
CASSYGPGSVEQFF
TGTGCCAGCAGTTATGGTCCAGGGTCGGTTGAGCAGTTCTTC
>-|-|TRBJ1-1|TRBV5-1
CASSLDQGMNTEAFF
TGCGCCAGCAGCTTGGATCAGGGCATGAACACTGAAGCTTTCTTT
>-|-|TRBJ2-1|TRBV27
CASSLGGDNEQFF
TGTGCCAGCAGTTTGGGTGGGGATAATGAGCAGTTCTTC
>-|-|TRBJ2-7|TRBV6-5
CASSYRADRMEQYF
TGTGCCAGCAGTTACCGGGCCGACAGGATGGAGCAGTACTTC
>-|-|TRBJ2-7|TRBV7-9
CASSFGGGSYEQYF
TGTGCCAGCAGCTTCGGGGGAGGTTCCTACGAGCAGTACTTC
>-|TRBD1|TRBJ2-7|TRBV5-4
CASSAGGSYEQYF
TGTGCCAGCAGCGCAGGGGGCAGCTACGAGCAGTACTTC
>-|-|TRBJ1-5|TRBV19
CASSIGLVTGQGGNQPQHF
TGTGCCAGTAGTATAGGCTTAGTAACGGGGCAGGGAGGGAATCAGCCCCAGCATTTT
>-|-|TRBJ2-1|TRBV5-6
CASSFTYNEQFF
TGTGCCAGCAGTTTTACCTACAATGAGCAGTTCTTC
>-|-|TRBJ1-4|TRBV9
CASSPHGGGENEKLFF
TGTGCCAGCAGCCCACACGGGGGCGGGGAGAATGAAAAACTGTTTTTT
>-|-|TRBJ2-2|TRBV27
CASSLRQLHTGELFF
TGTGCCAGCAGTTTACGGCAATTGCACACCGGGGAGCTGTTTTTT
>-|-|TRBJ2-2|TRBV5-4
CASSPRGDTGELFF
TGTGCCAGCAGCCCAAGAGGAGACACCGGGGAGCTGTTTTTT
>-|TRBD2|TRBJ2-7|TRBV7-9
CASSSGGRAGSYEQYF
TGTGCCAGCAGCTCGGGAGGGAGGGCCGGTTCTTACGAGCAGTACTTC
>-|-|TRBJ1-1|TRBV6-5
CASSPGQLTEAFF
TGTGCCAGCAGCCCGGGGCAATTAACTGAAGCTTTCTTT
>-|-|TRBJ2-2|TRBV6-5
CASSRYSTGELFF
TGTGCCAGCAGTCGGTACTCGACCGGGGAGCTGTTTTTT
>-|-|TRBJ1-1|TRBV19
CASSIGYTEAFF
TGTGCCAGTAGTATAGGGTATACTGAAGCTTTCTTT
>-|TRBD1|TRBJ2-2|TRBV9
CASSPDRANTGELFF
TGTGCCAGCAGCCCGGACAGGGCGAACACCGGGGAGCTGTTTTTT
>-|TRBD2|TRBJ2-1|TRBV28
CASSSPGGNEQFF
TGTGCCAGCAGTTCTCCCGGGGGGAATGAGCAGTTCTTC
>-|-|TRBJ2-1|TRBV28
CASSLLATHNEQFF
TGTGCCAGCAGTTTGCTAGCGACCCACAATGAGCAGTTCTTC
>-|TRBD2|TRBJ2-7|TRBV6-1
CASAWEREYYEQYF
TGTGCCAGCGCCTGGGAGCGGGAGTATTACGAGCAGTACTTC
>-|TRBD2|TRBJ2-7|TRBV7-9
CASSAGTSGYYEQYF
TGTGCCAGCAGCGCTGGGACTAGCGGGTATTACGAGCAGTACTTC
>-|-|TRBJ1-4|TRBV28
CASSLISHGEKLFF
TGTGCCAGCAGTTTAATCTCGCACGGTGAAAAACTGTTTTTT
>-|-|TRBJ2-7|TRBV5-6
CASSYGQTDYEQYF
TGTGCCAGCAGCTACGGACAGACCGACTACGAGCAGTACTTC
>-|TRBD1|TRBJ2-1|TRBV13
CASSLTGTGHNEQFF
TGTGCCAGCAGCTTGACCGGGACAGGGCACAATGAGCAGTTCTTC